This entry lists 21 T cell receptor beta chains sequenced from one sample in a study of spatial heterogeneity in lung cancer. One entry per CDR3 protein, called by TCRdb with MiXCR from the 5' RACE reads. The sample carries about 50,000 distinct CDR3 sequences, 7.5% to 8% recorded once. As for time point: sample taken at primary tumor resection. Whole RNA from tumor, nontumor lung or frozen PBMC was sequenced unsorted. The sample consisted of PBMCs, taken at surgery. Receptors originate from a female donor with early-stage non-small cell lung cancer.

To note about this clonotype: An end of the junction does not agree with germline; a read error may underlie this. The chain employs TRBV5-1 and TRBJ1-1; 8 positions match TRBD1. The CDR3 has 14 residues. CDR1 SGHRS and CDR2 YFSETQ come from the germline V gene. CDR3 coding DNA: TGCGCCAGCAGCTGGGGACAGGAAAACACTAAAGCTTTCTTT. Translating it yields CASSWGQENTKAFF. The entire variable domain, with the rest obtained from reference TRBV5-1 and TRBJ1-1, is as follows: KAGVTQTPRYLIKTRGQQVTLSCSPISGHRSVSWYQQTPGQGLQFLFEYFSETQRNKGNFPGRFSGRQFSNSRSEMNVSTLELGDSALYLCASSWGQENTKAFFGQGTRLTVV.

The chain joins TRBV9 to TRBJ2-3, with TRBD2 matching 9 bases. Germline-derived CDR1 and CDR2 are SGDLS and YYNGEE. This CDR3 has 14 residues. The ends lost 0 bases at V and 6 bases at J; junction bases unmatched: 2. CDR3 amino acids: CASSVASGTDTQYF. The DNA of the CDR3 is TGTGCCAGCAGCGTAGCTAGCGGGACGGATACGCAGTATTTT.

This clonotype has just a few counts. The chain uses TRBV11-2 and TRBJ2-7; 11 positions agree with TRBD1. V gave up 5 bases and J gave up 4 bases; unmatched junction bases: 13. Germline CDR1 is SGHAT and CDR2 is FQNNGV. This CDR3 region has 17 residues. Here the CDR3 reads CASSARSGTGGGYEQYF. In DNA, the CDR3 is TGTGCCAGCAGCGCCCGATCCGGGACAGGGGGTGGTTACGAGCAGTACTTC. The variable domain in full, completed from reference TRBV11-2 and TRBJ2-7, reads EAGVAQSPRYKIIEKRQSVAFWCNPISGHATLYWYQQILGQGPKLLIQFQNNGVVDDSQLPKDRFSAERLKGVDSTLKIQPAKLEDSAVYLCASSARSGTGGGYEQYFGPGTRLTVT.

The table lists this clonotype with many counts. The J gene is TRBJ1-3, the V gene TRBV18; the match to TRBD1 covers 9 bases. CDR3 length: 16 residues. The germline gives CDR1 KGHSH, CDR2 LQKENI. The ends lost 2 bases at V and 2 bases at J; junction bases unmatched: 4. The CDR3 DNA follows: TGTGCCAGCTCACCAACGGACAGGGGAGCTGGAAACACCATATATTTT. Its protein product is CASSPTDRGAGNTIYF.

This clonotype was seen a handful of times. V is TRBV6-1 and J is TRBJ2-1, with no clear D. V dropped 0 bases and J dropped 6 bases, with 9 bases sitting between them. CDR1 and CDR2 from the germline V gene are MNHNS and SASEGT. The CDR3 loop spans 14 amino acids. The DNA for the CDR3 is TGTGCCAGCAGTGAAGCGAGCGCGTCCAATGAGCAGTTCTTC. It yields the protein CASSEASASNEQFF.

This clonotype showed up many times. CDR3 DNA sequence: TGTGCCAGCAGCCGACAGAGCAATCAGCCCCAGCATTTT. It specifies CASSRQSNQPQHF. The chain uses TRBV6-2 or TRBV6-3 and TRBJ1-5, with TRBD1 as a possible D gene (5 bases). Trimming removed 6 bases at V and 1 base at J, with 7 bases between. In germline, CDR1 is MNHEY, CDR2 SVGEGT. This CDR3 contains 13 residues.

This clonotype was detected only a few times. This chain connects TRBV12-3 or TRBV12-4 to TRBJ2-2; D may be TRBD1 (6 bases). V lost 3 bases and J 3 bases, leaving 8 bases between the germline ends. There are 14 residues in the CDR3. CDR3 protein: CASSFHRDTGELFF. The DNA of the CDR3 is TGTGCCAGCAGTTTCCACAGGGACACCGGGGAGCTGTTTTTT.

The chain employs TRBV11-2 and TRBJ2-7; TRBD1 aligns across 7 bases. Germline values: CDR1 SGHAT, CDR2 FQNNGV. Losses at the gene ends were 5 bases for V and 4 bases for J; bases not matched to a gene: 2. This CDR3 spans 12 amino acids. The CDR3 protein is CASSPTGYEQYF. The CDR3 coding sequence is TGTGCCAGCAGCCCGACAGGGTACGAGCAGTACTTC.

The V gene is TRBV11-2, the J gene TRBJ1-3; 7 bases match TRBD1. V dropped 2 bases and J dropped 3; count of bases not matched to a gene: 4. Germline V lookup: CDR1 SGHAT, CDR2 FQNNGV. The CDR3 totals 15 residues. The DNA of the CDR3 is TGTGCCAGCAGCTTAAAAGGGGGCTTTGGAAACACCATATATTTT. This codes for CASSLKGGFGNTIYF.

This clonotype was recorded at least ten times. CDR3 in amino acids: CASSLTRGSGYTF. The CDR3 DNA sequence: TGTGCCAGCAGCTTAACCAGGGGAAGTGGCTACACCTTC. The chain is built from TRBV7-3 and TRBJ1-2, with D possibly TRBD1 on 6 matching bases. CDR3 size: 13 residues. Germline-derived CDR1 and CDR2 are SGHTA and FQGTGA. Between the trimmed V and J ends, which lost 0 bases and 7 bases, there was a span of 9 bases.

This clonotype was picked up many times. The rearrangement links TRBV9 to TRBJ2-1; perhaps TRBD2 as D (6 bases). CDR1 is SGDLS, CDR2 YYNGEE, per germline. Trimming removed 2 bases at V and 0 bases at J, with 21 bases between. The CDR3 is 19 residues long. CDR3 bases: TGTGCCAGCAGCGTCGCGCGGGGTGAAATCCGGAGCTCCTACAATGAGCAGTTCTTC. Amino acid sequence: CASSVARGEIRSSYNEQFF.

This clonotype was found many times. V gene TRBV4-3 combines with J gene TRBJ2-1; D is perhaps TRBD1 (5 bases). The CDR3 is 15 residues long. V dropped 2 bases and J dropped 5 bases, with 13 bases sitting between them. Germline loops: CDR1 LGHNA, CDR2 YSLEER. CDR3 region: CASSQLHWGNNEQFF. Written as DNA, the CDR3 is TGCGCCAGCAGCCAACTTCACTGGGGCAACAATGAGCAGTTCTTC.

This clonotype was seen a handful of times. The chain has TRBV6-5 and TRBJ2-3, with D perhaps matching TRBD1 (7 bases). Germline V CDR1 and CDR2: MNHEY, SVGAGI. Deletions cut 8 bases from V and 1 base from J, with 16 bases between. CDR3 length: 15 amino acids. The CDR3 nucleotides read TGTGCCAGCCAAAACAGGGGAGGCCGCACAGATACGCAGTATTTT. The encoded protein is CASQNRGGRTDTQYF.

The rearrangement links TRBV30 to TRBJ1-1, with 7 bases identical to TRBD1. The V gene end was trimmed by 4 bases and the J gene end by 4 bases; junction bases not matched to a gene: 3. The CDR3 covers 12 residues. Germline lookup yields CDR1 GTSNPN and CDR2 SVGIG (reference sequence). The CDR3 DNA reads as TGTGCCTGGATCTCAGGGGGCACTGAAGCTTTCTTT. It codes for CAWISGGTEAFF.

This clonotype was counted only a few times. The CDR3: CSVSDRPALDEQYF. CDR3 DNA: TGCAGCGTTTCAGATCGGCCAGCCTTGGACGAGCAGTACTTC. The rearrangement links TRBV29-1 to TRBJ2-7; D remains unclear. CDR3 length: 14 amino acids. Trimming cost V 5 bases and J 5 bases, with 19 bases left between them. CDR1 and CDR2 from the germline V gene are SQVTM and ANQGSEA.

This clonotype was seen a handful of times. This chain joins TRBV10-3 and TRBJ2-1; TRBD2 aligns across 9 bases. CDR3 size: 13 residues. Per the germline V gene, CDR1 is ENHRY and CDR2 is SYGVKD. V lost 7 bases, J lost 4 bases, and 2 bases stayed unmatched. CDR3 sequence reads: CAINSGGYNEQFF. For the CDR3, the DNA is TGTGCCATCAACAGCGGGGGGTACAATGAGCAGTTCTTC.

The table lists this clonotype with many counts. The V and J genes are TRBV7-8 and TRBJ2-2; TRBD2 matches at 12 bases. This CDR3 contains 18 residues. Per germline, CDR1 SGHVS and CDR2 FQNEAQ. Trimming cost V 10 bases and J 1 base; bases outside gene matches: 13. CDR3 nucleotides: TGTGCCACAGAGGGGAGCCTAGCGGGGGGGGTGAACACCGGGGAGCTGTTTTTT. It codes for CATEGSLAGGVNTGELFF.

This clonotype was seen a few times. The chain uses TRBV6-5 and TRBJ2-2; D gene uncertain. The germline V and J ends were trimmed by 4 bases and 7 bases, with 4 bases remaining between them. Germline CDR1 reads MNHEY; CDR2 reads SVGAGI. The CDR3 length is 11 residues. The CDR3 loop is CASSWGGELFF. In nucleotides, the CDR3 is TGTGCCAGCAGTTGGGGCGGGGAGCTGTTTTTT.

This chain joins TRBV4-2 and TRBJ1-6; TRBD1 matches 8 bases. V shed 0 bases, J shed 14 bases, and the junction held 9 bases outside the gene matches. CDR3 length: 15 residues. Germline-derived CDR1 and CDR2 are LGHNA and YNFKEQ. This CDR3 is CASSQDGQGARALHF. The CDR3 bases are TGTGCCAGCAGCCAAGATGGCCAGGGGGCGAGGGCCCTCCACTTT.

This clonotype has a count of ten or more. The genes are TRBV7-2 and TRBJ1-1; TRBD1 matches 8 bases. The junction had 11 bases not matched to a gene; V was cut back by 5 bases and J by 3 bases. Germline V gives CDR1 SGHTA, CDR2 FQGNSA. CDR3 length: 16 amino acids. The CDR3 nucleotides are TGTGCCAGCAGCCTACTATCTGGACAGGGCCACACTGAAGCTTTCTTT. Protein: CASSLLSGQGHTEAFF.

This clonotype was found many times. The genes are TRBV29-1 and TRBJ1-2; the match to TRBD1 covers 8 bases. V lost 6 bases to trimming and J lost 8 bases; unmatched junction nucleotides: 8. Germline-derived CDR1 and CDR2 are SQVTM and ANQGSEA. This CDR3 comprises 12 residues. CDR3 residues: CSVDRGIGGYTF. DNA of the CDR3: TGCAGCGTCGACAGGGGAATCGGAGGCTACACCTTC.